The table lists the clone carrying this T cell receptor (beta chain) with a count of one. As yet, its antigen is unknown. The V gene's germline CDR1 is MNHEY and CDR2 SMNVEV (reference sequence). CDR3 length equals 19 residues. V lost 5 bases to trimming and J lost 3 bases; unmatched junction nucleotides: 17. These data come from a study of T cells in Graves' hyperthyroidism and ophthalmopathy. Study in general: Peripheral blood samples were taken at initial diagnosis, prior to any treatment. Study results and limitations: Most clonotypes expanded in thyroid above 0.001 were likewise present in blood.

Researchers took RNA transcripts and amplified the TCR beta CDR3 regions from them. TCR CDR3 underwent first-round RT-PCR with the HTBI primer set. TCRdb re-analysed the multiplex PCR reads in MiXCR, keeping a single row per CDR3 protein. The sample carries about 480,000 distinct CDR3 sequences, roughly 14% recorded once. The material sequenced was blood. This sequence was found in a woman aged 18-35 years with Graves' hyperthyroidism. The rearrangement links TRBV27 to TRBJ2-4; 9 bases are shared with TRBD1. CDR3 DNA sequence: TGTGCCAGCAGTCCACAGACCCCCTGGACAGGGGAAGGCAAAAACATTCAGTACTTC. This codes for CASSPQTPWTGEGKNIQYF.